A single sample gave rise to the 14 T cell receptor beta chains below, sequenced in a study of blood T cell repertoires in COVID-19. TCRdb's table, derived via immunoSEQ multiplex PCR, lists solely in-frame clones and lacks some. The repertoire holds about 270,000 clones, around 83% seen once, with 5.7% in the top ten. Material: peripheral blood. Receptor source: an older man with acute or convalescent COVID-19.

This sequence joins TRBV5-1 and TRBJ2-7, with TRBD1 identical over 8 bases. CDR1 is SGHRS, CDR2 YFSETQ, per germline. The CDR3 is 13 amino acids. V was clipped by 5 bases and J by 3 bases; unmatched bases: 4. The CDR3 sequence is CASRRGQGYEQYF. Here the CDR3 DNA reads TGCGCCAGCAGACGAGGACAGGGCTACGAGCAGTACTTC.

There are many counts of this clone. The chain is built from TRBV5-8 and TRBJ1-5, with a weak D call TRBD1 (5 bases). V was pared by 2 bases and J by 2 bases, with 17 bases between. The CDR3 loop spans 17 amino acids. Germline loops: CDR1 SGHTS, CDR2 YDEGEE. CDR3 nucleotides: TGTGCCAGCAGCTTATCCGGAGGGCAGGGAGGCAATCAGCCCCAGCATTTT. Amino acid sequence: CASSLSGGQGGNQPQHF.

The CDR3: CASSLMGSGGETQYF. The DNA of the CDR3 is TGCGCCAGCAGCTTGATGGGGTCGGGAGGAGAGACCCAGTACTTC. The genes are TRBV5-1 and TRBJ2-5; 7 nucleotides line up with TRBD2. Germline V CDR1 and CDR2: SGHRS, YFSETQ. The CDR3 runs to 15 residues. V dropped 1 base and J dropped 4; count of bases not matched to a gene: 7.

The rearrangement joins TRBV28 to TRBJ2-3; D is undetermined. Between the trimmed V and J ends, which lost 7 bases and 0 bases, there was a span of 17 bases. The CDR3 contains 16 residues. Germline lookup yields CDR1 MDHEN and CDR2 SYDVKM. CDR3 in amino acids: CASTRTIQTSTDTQYF. The DNA for the CDR3 is TGTGCCAGCACTAGAACTATCCAGACTAGCACAGATACGCAGTATTTT.

The rearrangement links TRBV21-1 to TRBJ2-3; the DNA was not compared with TRBD2, the D call given in the table. TRBV21-1 is annotated as a pseudogene. The CDR3 length is 14 residues. The DNA for the CDR3 is TGTGCCAGAAGAGCGGGAGATAGCACAGATACGCAGTATTTT. Translating gives CARRAGDSTDTQYF.

This CDR3 reads CASSPGHLNYGYTF. The DNA of the CDR3 is TGTGCCAGCAGCCCCGGACATCTAAACTATGGCTACACCTTC. J is TRBJ1-2 and V is TRBV28, with TRBD1 as a possible D gene (5 bases). Per the germline V gene, CDR1 is MDHEN and CDR2 is SYDVKM. CDR3 size: 14 residues. Between the trimmed V and J ends, which lost 6 bases and 2 bases, there was a span of 13 bases.

The rearrangement joins TRBV29-1 to TRBJ2-5; 7 bases match TRBD1. The CDR3 length is 13 residues. In germline, CDR1 is SQVTM, CDR2 ANQGSEA. V was clipped by 7 bases and J by 0 bases; unmatched bases: 5. In DNA, the CDR3 is TGCAGCGCCGAGGACAGGTACCAAGAGACCCAGTACTTC. Its protein product is CSAEDRYQETQYF.

The chain recombines TRBV11-2 with TRBJ1-2, with D unclear. Germline V gene sequence: CDR1 SGHAT, CDR2 FQNNGV. Trimming shortened V by 0 bases and J by 8 bases, and 7 bases separated the two germline ends. This CDR3 has 12 residues. CDR3 amino acids: CASSLEGSGYTF. The CDR3 bases are TGTGCCAGCAGCTTAGAGGGGAGCGGCTACACCTTC.

J is TRBJ1-2 and V is TRBV6-2 or TRBV6-3; 7 bases fit TRBD1. Unmatched junction bases numbered 3, after V lost 2 bases and J lost 0 bases. This CDR3 region has 15 residues. Germline CDR1 is MNHEY and CDR2 is SVGEGT. The CDR3 nucleotides read TGTGCCAGCAGTTACAGAGGGGGCCCTAACTATGGCTACACCTTC. This translates into CASSYRGGPNYGYTF.

The chain links TRBV6-5 to TRBJ2-7; D is uncertain. The CDR3 length is 11 residues. Germline lookup yields CDR1 MNHEY and CDR2 SVGAGI. Trimming stripped 7 bases from V and 1 base from J, with 5 bases between. The CDR3 sequence: CASTESYEQYF. CDR3 DNA: TGTGCCAGCACAGAATCCTACGAGCAGTACTTC.

The CDR3, as DNA: TGTGCCAGCAGCCCAGGAATTTCGGATCAGCCCCAGCATTTT. Amino acid sequence: CASSPGISDQPQHF. The chain couples TRBV13 to TRBJ1-5; D not resolved. The V and J ends lost 5 bases and 5 bases respectively, with 13 bases between them. In germline, CDR1 is PRHDT, CDR2 FYEKMQ (reference sequence). This CDR3 comprises 14 residues.

This clone has only one observation. Within the sample, other DNA sequences also encode this same CDR3. CDR3 amino acids: CASSSGLAGETQYF. The CDR3 nucleotides are TGCGCCAGCAGCTCGGGACTAGCGGGAGAGACCCAGTACTTC. The chain combines TRBV5-1 with TRBJ2-5; TRBD2 agrees at 12 bases. The CDR3 sequence is 14 residues long. Germline CDR1 reads SGHRS; CDR2 reads YFSETQ. Trimming cost V 3 bases and J 4 bases; bases outside gene matches: 1. Full variable domain (rest looked up from reference TRBV5-1 and TRBJ2-5): KAGVTQTPRYLIKTRGQQVTLSCSPISGHRSVSWYQQTPGQGLQFLFEYFSETQRNKGNFPGRFSGRQFSNSRSEMNVSTLELGDSALYLCASSSGLAGETQYFGPGTRLLVL.

This chain connects TRBV11-3 to TRBJ2-1, with D possibly matching TRBD1 (5 bases). The V and J ends lost 3 bases and 8 bases respectively, with 11 bases between them. CDR1 is SGHNT and CDR2 is YENEEA in the germline V gene. The CDR3 is 13 amino acids. The CDR3: CASSFTQGDEQFF. The CDR3 DNA follows: TGTGCCAGCAGCTTCACCCAGGGTGATGAGCAGTTCTTC.

The chain uses TRBV6-5 and TRBJ2-7; 9 bases agree with TRBD2. Per the germline V gene, CDR1 is MNHEY and CDR2 is SVGAGI. The CDR3 runs to 14 residues. After removal of 7 bases from V and 4 bases from J, the junction contained 8 bases not matched to a gene. The CDR3 sequence: CASTVAGGPYEQYF. CDR3 sequence (DNA): TGTGCCAGCACGGTGGCGGGAGGGCCGTACGAGCAGTACTTC.